The clone carrying this T cell receptor beta chain was seen a few times. J lost 5 bases, V lost 10 bases, and 5 bases had no gene match. CDR3 length: 12 residues. Germline assignment: CDR1 ENHRY and CDR2 SYGVKD. MiXCR, applied by TCRdb to the 5' RACE reads, yields one record per CDR3 protein. This table holds roughly 250,000 distinct CDR3 sequences, approximately 15% found once. The data derive from a study of T-cell memory formation after mild COVID-19. The rearrangement links TRBV10-3 to TRBJ2-1; the match to TRBD1 covers 7 bases. The material sequenced was PBMCs or a T cell subset sorted from them (not recorded which). The TCR originated in a man between 18 and 35 years old who had mild COVID-19 (a few samples of this study predate the infection). Cell type and time point are not known. The CDR3 DNA is TGTGCCACTACCGGGACAGACAATGAGCAGTTCTTC. Translating gives CATTGTDNEQFF.